The T cell receptor (beta chain) under discussion was sequenced for a study of CD8 T cells in ankylosing spondylitis. Overall study findings and caveats: Typical of ankylosing spondylitis blood, it appeared, was a TCR beta motif of eight highly homologous variants. Matched synovial fluid from ankylosing spondylitis patients was reported to be enriched for disease-linked clones. The authors found the disease-linked clones to be CD8+ and relatively rare in peripheral blood. Previously reported in reactive arthritis synovial fluid and blood were some of the motif variants.

This clonotype appeared many times. Its antigen is unidentified. The CDR3 is 13 residues long. The ends were cut back, 1 base at V and 4 bases at J, with 7 bases in the middle. With molecular barcodes, quantitative 5'-RACE was used to make the TCR beta libraries. One entry per CDR3 protein, called by TCRdb with MiXCR from the 5' RACE reads. There are some 100,000 distinct CDR3 sequences in the sample; roughly 10% occur only once, and about 31% lies in the top ten. The clonotype comes from a male donor with ankylosing spondylitis. Sequenced material: blood, either unsorted or a sorted T cell fraction (not recorded which). The J gene is TRBJ1-2, the V gene TRBV12-3 or TRBV12-4; D unresolved. CDR3 amino acids: CASSLGDIYGYTF. The CDR3 coding sequence is TGTGCCAGCAGTTTAGGAGACATCTATGGCTACACCTTC.